This TCR beta chain was retrieved from a study of CD8 T cells in Susac syndrome. Findings and caveats of the study: It was acknowledged by the study that relatively few individuals were included in its TCR sequencing and HLA analysis.

After extraction with the RNeasy kit, about 0.45 to 1 ug of the RNA was reverse transcribed using random hexamers. Across 54 Vbeta and 13 Jbeta, immunoSEQ multiplex PCR amplified TCR beta CDR3. Each CDR3 protein gets one entry after TCRdb re-called the immunoSEQ multiplex PCR reads with MiXCR. The repertoire has about 180,000 distinct CDR3 sequences, more than 90% of them found once; the top ten carry about 0.093%. A note on this clonotype: Its antigen is unknown.

The CDR3 spans 13 residues. In germline, CDR1 is LNHDA, CDR2 SQIVND (reference sequence). V was trimmed by 3 bases and J by 7 bases, leaving 9 bases between them. The T cells that were sequenced for TCR beta were CD8+ and CD4+ cells from blood. The V call is TRBV19, the J call TRBJ2-2, with D hard to call. Sequenced material: CD4+ T cells from PBMCs. The source of this sequence is a human donor with multiple sclerosis. CDR3 nucleotide sequence: TGTGCCAGTAGTATTCTCGGTGACGGGGAGCTGTTTTTT. Protein: CASSILGDGELFF.